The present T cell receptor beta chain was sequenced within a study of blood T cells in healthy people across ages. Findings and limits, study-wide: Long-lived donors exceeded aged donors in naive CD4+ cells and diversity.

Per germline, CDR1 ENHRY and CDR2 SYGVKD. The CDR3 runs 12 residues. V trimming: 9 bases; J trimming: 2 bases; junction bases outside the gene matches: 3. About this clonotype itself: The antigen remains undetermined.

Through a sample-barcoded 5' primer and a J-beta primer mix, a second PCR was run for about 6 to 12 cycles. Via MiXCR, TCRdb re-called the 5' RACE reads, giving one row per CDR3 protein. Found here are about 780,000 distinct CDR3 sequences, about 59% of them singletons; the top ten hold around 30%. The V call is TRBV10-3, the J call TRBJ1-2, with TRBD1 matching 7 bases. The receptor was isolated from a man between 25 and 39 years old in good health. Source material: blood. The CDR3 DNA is TGTGCCATAGAGGGACAGAACTATGGCTACACCTTC. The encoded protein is CAIEGQNYGYTF.